Described below is a single T cell receptor beta chain sequence and its context. This sample stems from a study of blood T cell repertoires in COVID-19. Clones were sequenced by immunoSEQ multiplex PCR, and TCRdb holds only the in-frame ones, with some missing. Seen here are about 260,000 clones, 80% to 90% observed once, and the top ten hold just over 0.85%. This CDR3 region has 15 residues. The germline gives CDR1 MNHEY, CDR2 SVGAGI. J gave up 4 bases and V 5 bases, and 9 bases lay outside the gene matches. V usage is TRBV6-5 and J usage is TRBJ2-7; TRBD1 matches at 9 bases. Source material: PBMCs or T cells enriched from blood (not recorded which). The TCR was taken from a man aged 50 to 60 who had been exposed to COVID-19. CDR3 coding DNA: TGTGCCAGCAGTCCGGGACAGGGTGGAAAATACGAGCAGTACTTC. The encoded protein is CASSPGQGGKYEQYF.